The source of this T cell receptor beta chain is a study of blood T cell repertoires in COVID-19. Study-level background: Material from acute and convalescent COVID-19 was sourced from the United States, Italy and Spain. Sources were T cells, B-cell-depleted T cells, or PBMCs; the material itself was cDNA or gDNA.

As originally analysed: Using reference gene primer amplification, nucleated cell counts were estimated. The repertoire was sequenced with immunoSEQ multiplex PCR; TCRdb's copy has only in-frame clones and lacks some. V and J calls and clone size are those listed in that table; D and trimming were worked out from the DNA. The table shows some 300,000 clones, with approximately 89% occurring only once. Germline V gives CDR1 SGHVS, CDR2 FQNEAQ. V was clipped by 0 bases and J by 5 bases; unmatched bases: 4. This CDR3 has 15 amino acids. This sequence was found in a woman between 25 and 40 years old who had recovered from COVID-19. Sequenced input: peripheral blood. J is TRBJ2-5 and V is TRBV7-8, with 9 bases matching TRBD1. The CDR3 sequence: CASSLADRGYETQYF. The CDR3 nucleotides read TGTGCCAGCAGCTTAGCTGACAGGGGGTACGAGACCCAGTACTTC.